One sample yielded the 27 T cell receptor beta chains listed below, sequenced in a study of blood T cell repertoires in COVID-19. Using immunoSEQ multiplex PCR, the repertoire was profiled, and TCRdb retains in-frame clones only, with some absent. The top ten hold around 5% of the sample, which has about 130,000 clones, more than 75% seen once. Sample: peripheral blood. The receptors here all came from a human donor in a cohort sampled during active COVID-19.

This chain joins TRBV28 and TRBJ2-7; D might be TRBD1 (5 bases). The V gene's germline CDR1 is MDHEN and CDR2 SYDVKM. Trimming removed 6 bases from V and 2 bases from J, with 8 bases in between. The CDR3 is 12 amino acids. In DNA, the CDR3 is TGTGCCAGCAGCACAGGACCCTACGAGCAGTACTTC. This codes for CASSTGPYEQYF.

The rearrangement joins TRBV14 to TRBJ2-7; D possibly corresponds to TRBD1 (6 bases). CDR1 is SGHDN, CDR2 FVKESK, per germline. This CDR3 contains 15 residues. Between the trimmed V and J ends, which lost 5 bases and 5 bases, there was a span of 19 bases. In DNA form, the CDR3 reads TGTGCCAGCAGCTGGGCGTCCGGGACATATAACGAGCAGTACTTC. Its protein is CASSWASGTYNEQYF.

This chain connects TRBV6-6 to TRBJ2-7; TRBD2 matches 10 bases. CDR3 length: 15 residues. Germline assignment: CDR1 MNHNY and CDR2 SVGAGI (reference sequence). The V segment lost 8 bases and the J segment 1 base; nucleotides outside the gene matches: 8. The CDR3 DNA is TGTGCCAGCTCCTGGGGGACTAGCGTTTCCTACGAGCAGTACTTC. Amino acid sequence: CASSWGTSVSYEQYF.

The V call is TRBV5-4, the J call TRBJ2-3, with TRBD2 matching over 13 bases. V trimming: 2 bases; J trimming: 5 bases; junction bases outside the gene matches: 5. CDR1 is SGHNT, CDR2 YYREEE, per germline (reference sequence). This CDR3 has 16 amino acids. CDR3 protein: CASSFRLAGGGDTQYF. CDR3 nucleotides: TGTGCCAGCAGCTTTAGACTAGCGGGAGGCGGAGATACGCAGTATTTT.

The chain recombines TRBV19 with TRBJ2-1; 10 bases agree with TRBD2. Per the germline V gene, CDR1 is LNHDA and CDR2 is SQIVND (reference sequence). The V segment lost 5 bases and the J segment 8 bases; nucleotides outside the gene matches: 21. This CDR3 spans 19 amino acids. The CDR3 sequence: CASSPLGQGGSGRLYEQFF. Here the CDR3 DNA reads TGTGCCAGTAGTCCCCTAGGACAGGGAGGTAGCGGGAGGCTCTATGAGCAGTTCTTC.

This clone turned up a few times. This chain links TRBV7-2 with TRBJ1-4; D remains unclear. Per the germline V gene, CDR1 is SGHTA and CDR2 is FQGNSA. The V end lost 1 base, the J end lost 5 bases, and 14 bases lay between the germline ends. The CDR3 has 16 residues. The CDR3 loop is CASSLVGRRFNEKLFF. The CDR3 bases are TGTGCCAGCAGCTTAGTTGGGCGCCGTTTCAATGAAAAACTGTTTTTT.

The chain has TRBV5-1 and TRBJ1-1, with 11 bases fitting TRBD1. In germline, CDR1 is SGHRS, CDR2 YFSETQ. After removal of 4 bases from V and 3 bases from J, the junction contained 8 bases not matched to a gene. The CDR3 spans 16 residues. The CDR3 loop reads CASSARTGGVDTEAFF. Here the CDR3 DNA reads TGCGCCAGCAGCGCGAGGACAGGGGGCGTGGACACTGAAGCTTTCTTT.

This clone was seen more than once but under ten times. The gene calls are TRBV7-9 and TRBJ2-7, with a possible D match to TRBD2 (7 bases). The CDR3 runs to 14 residues. V was clipped by 5 bases and J by 0 bases, with 11 bases between them. Germline CDR1 reads SEHNR; CDR2 reads FQNEAQ (reference sequence). CDR3 DNA: TGTGCCAGCAGCCGGGCGGGGGCCTCCTACGAGCAGTACTTC. Translation gives CASSRAGASYEQYF. Filled out from reference TRBV7-9 and TRBJ2-7, the complete variable domain reads DTGVSQNPRHKITKRGQNVTFRCDPISEHNRLYWYRQTLGQGPEFLTYFQNEAQLEKSRLLSDRFSAERPKGSFSTLEIQRTEQGDSAMYLCASSRAGASYEQYFGPGTRLTVT.

Comment on this clone: This same CDR3 is encoded by further DNA sequences in the sample. The V gene is TRBV3-1 (or the pseudogene TRBV3-2), the J gene TRBJ2-1; TRBD2 agrees at 8 bases. Trimming removed 4 bases from V and 4 bases from J; junction bases left unmatched: 6. Germline assignment: CDR1 LGHDT and CDR2 YNNKEL (reference sequence). The CDR3 length is 15 residues. The CDR3 nucleotides are TGTGCCAGCAGCCGGACGGGGGGGAGGTACAATGAGCAGTTCTTC. Protein product: CASSRTGGRYNEQFF.

The chain joins TRBV11-3 to TRBJ2-7, with D tentatively TRBD1 (5 bases). CDR3 length: 13 amino acids. Trimming shortened V by 1 base and J by 5 bases, and 9 bases separated the two germline ends. Germline CDR1 SGHNT, CDR2 YENEEA. CDR3 nucleotide sequence: TGTGCCAGCAGCTTAGGTCCAGGGAACGAGCAGTACTTC. Encoded protein: CASSLGPGNEQYF.

About this clone itself: The same CDR3 is also encoded by other DNA sequences in this sample. The rearrangement links TRBV18 to TRBJ2-7; 9 bases fit TRBD1. Losses at the gene ends were 6 bases for V and 2 bases for J; bases not matched to a gene: 5. This CDR3 is 14 amino acids long. The germline gives CDR1 KGHSH, CDR2 LQKENI. CDR3 sequence: CASSPGTGTYEQYF. Here the CDR3 DNA reads TGTGCCAGCTCCCCAGGGACAGGGACCTACGAGCAGTACTTC.

V usage is TRBV29-1 and J usage is TRBJ1-3; a possible D gene is TRBD1 (5 bases). CDR1 SQVTM and CDR2 ANQGSEA come from the germline V gene. The CDR3 loop spans 13 amino acids. Between the trimmed V and J ends, which lost 3 bases and 8 bases, there was a span of 14 bases. CDR3 DNA: TGCAGCGTTGAGGCCACCGAAGGGGACACCATATATTTT. This encodes CSVEATEGDTIYF.

The rearrangement links TRBV28 to TRBJ2-5; 7 nucleotides line up with TRBD1. The CDR3 totals 13 residues. Germline V gene sequence: CDR1 MDHEN, CDR2 SYDVKM. Trimming removed 5 bases from V and 5 bases from J; junction bases left unmatched: 5. The CDR3 reads CASSPMTGETQYF. CDR3 bases: TGTGCCAGCAGTCCGATGACAGGGGAGACCCAGTACTTC.

DNA for the CDR3: TGTGCCAGCAGCTTTCGCGGGAACACTGAAGCTTTCTTT. Its translation: CASSFRGNTEAFF. The rearrangement links TRBV11-3 to TRBJ1-1; D uncertain. V lost 3 bases and J lost 1, with 6 bases in between. In germline, CDR1 is SGHNT, CDR2 YENEEA. The CDR3 consists of 13 residues. The full variable domain, its missing parts supplied by reference TRBV11-3 and TRBJ1-1, is EAGVVQSPRYKIIEKKQPVAFWCNPISGHNTLYWYLQNLGQGPELLIRYENEEAVDDSQLPKDRFSAERLKGVDSTLKIQPAELGDSAVYLCASSFRGNTEAFFGQGTRLTVV.

This rearrangement joins TRBV10-3 to TRBJ1-1; D is possibly TRBD1 (5 bases). The germline CDR1 and CDR2 sequences are ENHRY and SYGVKD. Deletions cut 8 bases from V and 2 bases from J, with 18 bases between. This CDR3 spans 15 amino acids. CDR3 sequence: CAIGAAPKINTEAFF. CDR3 nucleotide sequence: TGTGCCATCGGGGCAGCCCCCAAAATCAACACTGAAGCTTTCTTT.

V usage is TRBV5-6 and J usage is TRBJ1-1, with D maybe TRBD1 (5 bases). Germline values: CDR1 SGHDT, CDR2 YYEEEE. The CDR3 has 14 amino acids. The V end was cut by 2 bases, the J end by 0 bases, with 8 bases between. DNA of the CDR3: TGTGCCAGCAGCTTAGACAGAATGAACACTGAAGCTTTCTTT. Translated, it gives CASSLDRMNTEAFF.

The chain recombines TRBV3-1 (or the pseudogene TRBV3-2) with TRBJ2-1, with D possibly TRBD2 on 5 matching bases. Germline CDR1 is LGHDT and CDR2 is YNNKEL (reference sequence). CDR3 length: 13 amino acids. The V and J ends lost 2 bases and 7 bases respectively, with 9 bases between them. The CDR3 is CASSQYSVNEQFF. Here the CDR3 DNA reads TGTGCCAGCAGCCAATATAGCGTAAATGAGCAGTTCTTC.

V is TRBV28 and J is TRBJ2-1; D may be TRBD2 (5 bases). The CDR3 runs 12 residues. Germline V lookup: CDR1 MDHEN, CDR2 SYDVKM. The V and J ends lost 5 bases and 15 bases respectively, with 17 bases between them. This CDR3 reads CASSQMTRGGFF. The CDR3 coding sequence is TGTGCCAGCAGTCAAATGACACGGGGTGGGTTCTTC. The full variable domain, rest sourced from reference TRBV28 and TRBJ2-1, is DVKVTQSSRYLVKRTGEKVFLECVQDMDHENMFWYRQDPGLGLRLIYFSYDVKMKEKGDIPEGYSVSREKKERFSLILESASTNQTSMYLCASSQMTRGGFFGPGTRLTVL.

The gene calls are TRBV20-1 and TRBJ2-1; TRBD1 is a possible D gene (5 bases). The CDR3 sequence is 16 residues long. The germline CDR1 and CDR2 sequences are DFQATT and SNEGSKA (reference sequence). V was trimmed by 3 bases and J by 5 bases, leaving 20 bases between them. CDR3 in amino acids: CSASRKPGRGNNEQFF. CDR3 in DNA: TGCAGTGCTAGTCGAAAACCAGGAAGGGGCAACAATGAGCAGTTCTTC.

The rearrangement joins TRBV28 to TRBJ1-2; D gene uncertain. From germline, CDR1 is MDHEN and CDR2 SYDVKM. This CDR3 is 11 amino acids long. V was clipped by 7 bases and J by 0 bases, with 3 bases between them. This CDR3 reads CASISNYGYTF. CDR3 DNA: TGTGCCAGCATCTCTAACTATGGCTACACCTTC.

This clone turned up a few times. V is TRBV7-2 and J is TRBJ2-5, with 8 bases fitting TRBD1. Germline V gene sequence: CDR1 SGHTA, CDR2 FQGNSA. The CDR3 has 13 amino acids. Trimming cost V 2 bases and J 5 bases; bases outside gene matches: 1. DNA of the CDR3: TGTGCCAGCAGCTTATCAGGGGGCGAGACCCAGTACTTC. Translated, it gives CASSLSGGETQYF.

The chain combines TRBV27 with TRBJ2-1, with 7 nucleotides matching TRBD2. Germline V CDR1 and CDR2: MNHEY, SMNVEV (reference sequence). This CDR3 contains 18 residues. Trimming removed 5 bases from V and 0 bases from J; junction bases left unmatched: 13. This chain's CDR3 is CASSPLPGLLSSYNEQFF. The CDR3 DNA reads as TGTGCCAGCAGTCCCCTGCCGGGACTACTCAGCTCCTACAATGAGCAGTTCTTC.

The chain combines TRBV27 with TRBJ2-1; TRBD2 matches 13 bases. Germline trimming cut 5 bases from V and 7 bases from J; bases unmatched to any gene: 5. Germline V gives CDR1 MNHEY, CDR2 SMNVEV (reference sequence). This CDR3 has 15 residues. The CDR3 DNA reads as TGTGCCAGCAGTCCAAGACTAGCGGGAGGAAATGAGCAGTTCTTC. It translates to CASSPRLAGGNEQFF.

The chain uses TRBV15 and TRBJ1-1; 7 positions agree with TRBD1. After removal of 0 bases from V and 1 base from J, the junction contained 2 bases not matched to a gene. CDR3 size: 15 residues. Germline loops: CDR1 LNHNV, CDR2 YYDKDF (reference sequence). CDR3 in DNA: TGTGCCACCAGCAGAGATAGGGACAGGAACACTGAAGCTTTCTTT. Its translation is CATSRDRDRNTEAFF.

The CDR3, as DNA: TGCAGCGTTGAAGATCTTGCGGGGAACGAGCAGTACTTC. It specifies CSVEDLAGNEQYF. The V and J genes are TRBV29-1 and TRBJ2-7; the D gene is possibly TRBD2 (6 bases). Germline-derived CDR1 and CDR2 are SQVTM and ANQGSEA. This CDR3 spans 13 amino acids. The ends were cut back, 0 bases at V and 5 bases at J, with 11 bases in the middle.

This chain uses TRBV3-1 (or the pseudogene TRBV3-2) with TRBJ2-6; D uncertain. V was trimmed by 4 bases and J by 0 bases, leaving 4 bases between them. Germline V gene data show CDR1 as LGHDT and CDR2 as YNNKEL (reference sequence). This CDR3 is built from 14 residues. The CDR3 DNA reads TGTGCCAGCAGCCGAGGCTCTGGGGCCAACGTCCTGACTTTC. Encoded protein: CASSRGSGANVLTF.

CDR3 DNA sequence: TGTGCCAGTACCCCTTTAGCGGGCGGGGACAATGAGCAGTTCTTC. Translated, it gives CASTPLAGGDNEQFF. V usage is TRBV19 and J usage is TRBJ2-1; 7 positions match TRBD2. Germline values: CDR1 LNHDA, CDR2 SQIVND (reference sequence). Unmatched junction bases numbered 11, after V lost 7 bases and J lost 5 bases. The CDR3 totals 15 residues.